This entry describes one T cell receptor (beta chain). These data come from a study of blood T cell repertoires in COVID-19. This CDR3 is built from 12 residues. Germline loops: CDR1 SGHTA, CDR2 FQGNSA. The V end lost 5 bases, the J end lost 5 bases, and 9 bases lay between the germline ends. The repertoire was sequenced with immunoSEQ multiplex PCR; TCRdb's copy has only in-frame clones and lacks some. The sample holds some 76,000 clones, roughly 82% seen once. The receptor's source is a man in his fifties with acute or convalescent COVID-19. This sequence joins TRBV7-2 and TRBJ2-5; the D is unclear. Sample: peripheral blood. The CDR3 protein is CASSPSSETQYF. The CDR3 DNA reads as TGTGCCAGCAGCCCCTCTTCCGAGACCCAGTACTTC.